One and the same sample provided the 21 T cell receptor beta chains below, sequenced in a study of persistence of HIV-infected CD4 T cells. This nonspecific control used anti-CD3/anti-CD28 bead stimulation of CD4+ T cells. Sorting selected CD4+ T cells upregulating both CD40 ligand and CD69. The immunoSEQ assay was version 4, run in survey mode. Clones were sequenced by immunoSEQ multiplex PCR, and TCRdb holds only the in-frame ones, with some missing. The sample shows under 50,000 clones, approximately 90% of them seen only once. No antigens are known for them. Material: CD4+ T cells sorted from PBMCs after approximately 18-hour stimulation, obtained from a patient who received antiretroviral therapy. Receptors originate from an adult man with HIV who was CMV-seropositive.

V usage is TRBV21-1 and J usage is TRBJ1-6. TRBV21-1 is assigned pseudogene status. The CDR3 spans 14 residues. The CDR3 here is CASEIKFHVSPLHF. CDR3 DNA: TGTGCCAGCGAGATAAAATTTCACGTTTCACCCCTCCACTTT.

J is TRBJ1-5 and V is TRBV28, with D perhaps matching TRBD1 (5 bases). Deletions cut 7 bases from V and 1 base from J, with 14 bases between. This CDR3 comprises 15 residues. Germline V lookup: CDR1 MDHEN, CDR2 SYDVKM. In DNA, the CDR3 is TGTGCCAGCACTATTTCAGGGAAAAGCAATCAGCCCCAGCATTTT. As protein: CASTISGKSNQPQHF.

The chain recombines TRBV7-2 with TRBJ2-3, with 8 bases aligning to TRBD1. The CDR3 sequence is 15 residues long. From germline, CDR1 is SGHTA and CDR2 FQGNSA. V lost 5 bases and J lost 6; bases outside the gene matches: 10. The chain's CDR3 is CASSVSPGQGDTQYF. DNA of the CDR3: TGTGCCAGCAGCGTTAGCCCCGGACAGGGCGATACGCAGTATTTT.

The chain carries TRBV12-5 and TRBJ2-7, with 9 bases aligning to TRBD2. V shed 6 bases and J 2 bases; nucleotides not matched to a gene: 8. CDR1 is LGHNT, CDR2 FRNRAP, per germline. CDR3 length: 15 amino acids. The CDR3 DNA reads as TGTGCTAGTGGAAGGGGAGCGGGGGGCACCTACGAGCAGTACTTC. This codes for CASGRGAGGTYEQYF.

This chain connects TRBV5-1 to TRBJ1-1; D possibly corresponds to TRBD1 (5 bases). CDR3 length: 14 amino acids. Germline V gene data show CDR1 as SGHRS and CDR2 as YFSETQ. Trimming took 0 bases from V and 1 from J, leaving 7 bases between them. The CDR3 DNA is TGCGCCAGCAGCTTGGCCGGGGCGAACACTGAAGCTTTCTTT. Amino acid sequence: CASSLAGANTEAFF.

The chain is built from TRBV10-3 and TRBJ2-3; weak D call: TRBD1 (7 bases). In germline, CDR1 is ENHRY, CDR2 SYGVKD. V lost 6 bases to trimming and J lost 5 bases, with 15 bases between them. This CDR3 is built from 14 residues. The CDR3 here is CAISGTDGGDTQYF. Here the CDR3 DNA reads TGTGCCATCAGCGGGACAGACGGGGGAGATACGCAGTATTTT.

The rearrangement links TRBV9 to TRBJ2-1, with a tentative D call TRBD2 (5 bases). CDR3 length: 15 amino acids. Germline lookup yields CDR1 SGDLS and CDR2 YYNGEE. Trimming removed 4 bases at V and 2 bases at J, with 13 bases between. The CDR3 DNA reads TGTGCCAGCAGCACGGCTTCCGGGACCTACAATGAGCAGTTCTTC. Translated, it gives CASSTASGTYNEQFF.

A few counts support this clone. The chain employs TRBV7-8 and TRBJ2-7; 7 bases agree with TRBD1. Germline loops: CDR1 SGHVS, CDR2 FQNEAQ. The CDR3 is 14 residues long. The ends lost 1 base at V and 4 bases at J; junction bases unmatched: 4. The DNA of the CDR3 is TGTGCCAGCAGCTTAGGGGACAGACCATACGAGCAGTACTTC. This codes for CASSLGDRPYEQYF.

This clone showed up just a few times. The chain uses TRBV21-1 and TRBJ1-5. TRBV21-1 is a pseudogene locus. The CDR3 consists of 14 residues. In DNA, the CDR3 is TGTGCCAGCAGCAAGAGGTTTAGCAATCAGCCCCAGCATTTT. This codes for CASSKRFSNQPQHF.

This sequence joins TRBV6-5 and TRBJ1-4; 8 nucleotides line up with TRBD1. Germline CDR1 and CDR2: MNHEY and SVGAGI. The CDR3 sequence is 14 residues long. V dropped 4 bases and J dropped 6; count of bases not matched to a gene: 4. The chain's CDR3 is CASSFRGRDEKLFF. DNA for the CDR3: TGTGCCAGCAGTTTCAGGGGGCGCGATGAAAAACTGTTTTTT.

This chain uses TRBV4-2 with TRBJ1-5; D might be TRBD1 (6 bases). This CDR3 contains 15 residues. Germline V lookup: CDR1 LGHNA, CDR2 YNFKEQ. Trimming removed 0 bases at V and 5 bases at J, with 11 bases between. The CDR3 is CASSQDGQPHQPQHF. CDR3 nucleotide sequence: TGTGCCAGCAGCCAAGATGGACAGCCCCATCAGCCCCAGCATTTT.

The chain carries TRBV18 and TRBJ1-5, with TRBD1 matching over 7 bases. The CDR3 is 16 amino acids. With V trimmed by 6 bases and J by 4 bases, 12 bases remained unmatched. From germline, CDR1 is KGHSH and CDR2 LQKENI. Here the CDR3 reads CASSPTGTVVNQPQHF. CDR3 in DNA: TGTGCCAGCTCCCCCACCGGGACAGTCGTTAATCAGCCCCAGCATTTT.

This clone was counted a few times. The chain uses TRBV10-2 and TRBJ1-5, with D maybe TRBD1 (6 bases). CDR1 and CDR2 (germline): WSHSY, SAAADI. The length of the CDR3 is 13 residues. With 4 bases removed from V and 2 bases from J, the gap between germline ends came to 6 bases. Here the CDR3 reads CASSGQGNQPQHF. In DNA, the CDR3 is TGCGCCAGCAGTGGACAGGGCAATCAGCCCCAGCATTTT.

This rearrangement joins TRBV19 to TRBJ1-3; no clear D. Germline V lookup: CDR1 LNHDA, CDR2 SQIVND (reference sequence). V shed 1 base and J shed 1 base, with 5 bases lying between them. This CDR3 has 14 amino acids. CDR3 sequence: CASSIATSGNTIYF. The CDR3 DNA follows: TGTGCCAGTAGTATAGCGACTTCTGGAAACACCATATATTTT.

This clone has a handful of counts. The J gene is TRBJ1-5, the V gene TRBV2; no clear D. CDR3 length equals 13 residues. Trimming shortened V by 7 bases and J by 0 bases, and 7 bases separated the two germline ends. Germline-derived CDR1 and CDR2 are SNHLY and FYNNEI. This CDR3 is CASTTDSNQPQHF. CDR3 nucleotides: TGTGCCAGCACAACAGATAGCAATCAGCCCCAGCATTTT.

This chain connects TRBV2 to TRBJ2-1; 7 bases are shared with TRBD1. This CDR3 comprises 13 residues. V lost 7 bases, J lost 8 bases, and 8 bases stayed unmatched. Germline-derived CDR1 and CDR2 are SNHLY and FYNNEI. The chain's CDR3 is CASKRQGWDEQFF. The CDR3 bases are TGTGCCAGCAAACGACAGGGCTGGGATGAGCAGTTCTTC.

This clone is a singleton in its sample. The CDR3 bases are TGTGCCAGCAGCTTACGTCGGACTAGCGGGGGAGAAACCTACGAGCAGTACTTC. Residues: CASSLRRTSGGETYEQYF. The V and J genes are TRBV11-2 and TRBJ2-7; 13 bases align to TRBD2. V shed 2 bases, J shed 2 bases, and the junction held 9 bases outside the gene matches. Germline V CDR1 and CDR2: SGHAT, FQNNGV. This CDR3 region has 18 residues. Combining the CDR3 with reference TRBV11-2 and TRBJ2-7 gives the whole variable domain EAGVAQSPRYKIIEKRQSVAFWCNPISGHATLYWYQQILGQGPKLLIQFQNNGVVDDSQLPKDRFSAERLKGVDSTLKIQPAKLEDSAVYLCASSLRRTSGGETYEQYFGPGTRLTVT.

The chain uses TRBV19 and TRBJ2-3; 7 nucleotides align to TRBD2. This CDR3 has 14 amino acids. J gave up 4 bases and V 4 bases, and 5 bases lay outside the gene matches. Germline CDR1 reads LNHDA; CDR2 reads SQIVND (reference sequence). CDR3 DNA: TGTGCCAGTAGTAGCCCGGGGGGAGCAGATACGCAGTATTTT. This encodes CASSSPGGADTQYF.

The V and J genes are TRBV6-5 and TRBJ1-2; possibly TRBD1 for D (5 bases). V was shortened by 7 bases and J by 0 bases, with 9 bases between the two germline ends. Germline V gene lookup returns CDR1 MNHEY and CDR2 SVGAGI. This CDR3 is 13 amino acids long. The CDR3: CASMGRTNYGYTF. CDR3 DNA: TGTGCCAGCATGGGGCGAACTAACTATGGCTACACCTTC.

This chain links TRBV18 with TRBJ1-2; 8 bases align to TRBD1. Germline V gene data show CDR1 as KGHSH and CDR2 as LQKENI. V was pared by 4 bases and J by 6 bases, with 7 bases of the junction left unmatched. This CDR3 contains 14 residues. This CDR3 is CASSRGQGADGYTF. CDR3 bases: TGTGCCAGCTCACGTGGTCAGGGGGCGGATGGCTACACCTTC. The whole variable domain, filled in from reference TRBV18 and TRBJ1-2, reads NAGVMQNPRHLVRRRGQEARLRCSPMKGHSHVYWYRQLPEEGLKFMVYLQKENIIDESGMPKERFSAEFPKEGPSILRIQQVVRGDSAAYFCASSRGQGADGYTFGSGTRLTVV.

V is TRBV7-9 and J is TRBJ2-2; 10 bases are shared with TRBD1. V shed 5 bases, J shed 5 bases, and the junction held 5 bases outside the gene matches. Germline V gene sequence: CDR1 SEHNR, CDR2 FQNEAQ (reference sequence). This CDR3 is 15 amino acids long. The CDR3 sequence: CASSPGTGETGELFF. The CDR3 nucleotides are TGTGCCAGCAGCCCCGGGACAGGGGAGACCGGGGAGCTGTTTTTT.